This T cell receptor (beta chain) emerged from a study of PD-1 blockade in classical Hodgkin lymphoma. Notes on the study in general: In newly diagnosed patients, baseline TCR diversity was reportedly below that of healthy donors.

The J segment lost 7 bases and the V segment lost 6 bases, leaving 9 bases of the junction unmatched. The CDR3 totals 14 residues. Germline assignment: CDR1 SEHNR and CDR2 FQNEAQ (reference sequence). Time point of the sample: cycle 4 day 1 (C4D1), after 6 weeks of nivolumab. Brentuximab vedotin exposure varied among the patients, all of whom had relapsed after autologous stem cell transplantation. This clone showed up just a few times. Its antigen is unidentified. Assay: immunoSEQ multiplex PCR; the TCRdb copy retains only in-frame clones and omits some. The table includes fewer than 25,000 clones, around 80% detected once.

V and J are TRBV7-9 and TRBJ1-5; 7 bases agree with TRBD1. This clonotype was sampled from a human donor with classical Hodgkin lymphoma. Specimen: peripheral blood mononuclear cells (PBMCs), collected before the fourth cycle of nivolumab. CDR3 sequence: CASSYEGARQPQHF. CDR3 DNA sequence: TGTGCCAGCAGTTACGAGGGGGCTCGGCAGCCCCAGCATTTT.